This T cell receptor (beta chain) was profiled in a study of blood T cell repertoires in COVID-19. The CDR3 sequence is 15 residues long. Germline V gives CDR1 SGHAT, CDR2 FQNNGV. The trim removed 5 bases at V and 4 bases at J, leaving 3 bases unmatched. Source study methods: Estimates of nucleated cell counts were drawn from the amplification of reference gene primers. Some clones are missing from TCRdb's copy, which holds only in-frame ones; the method was immunoSEQ multiplex PCR. The D gene and trimming were derived from the DNA, and the V and J assignments and clone size from that table. Of about 100,000 clones in the sample, 84% were seen once.

The receptor was isolated from a human donor in a cohort sampled during active COVID-19. The rearrangement uses TRBV11-2 and TRBJ2-2; 11 bases fit TRBD2. Input material: peripheral blood. The CDR3 sequence: CASSTGLAGTGELFF. The CDR3 DNA reads as TGTGCCAGCAGCACAGGACTAGCGGGCACCGGGGAGCTGTTTTTT. The variable domain in full, completed from reference TRBV11-2 and TRBJ2-2, reads EAGVAQSPRYKIIEKRQSVAFWCNPISGHATLYWYQQILGQGPKLLIQFQNNGVVDDSQLPKDRFSAERLKGVDSTLKIQPAKLEDSAVYLCASSTGLAGTGELFFGEGSRLTVL.